This TCR beta chain is drawn from a study of CD8+CD57+ T cells in acquired aplastic anemia. TCR beta VDJ and CDR3 profiles were obtained from a genomic DNA template. One entry per CDR3 protein, called by TCRdb with MiXCR from the reads. The sample carries over 40,000 distinct CDR3 sequences, over 60% recorded once. This clonotype was counted once. CDR3 length: 13 residues. V gave up 9 bases and J gave up 5 bases; unmatched junction bases: 2. From germline, CDR1 is LNHNV and CDR2 YYDKDF (reference sequence). The TCR comes from a human donor in good health, serving as a control. V usage is TRBV15 and J usage is TRBJ2-1; TRBD2 matches 12 bases. The sequencing input was sorted CD4+, CD8+, or CD8+CD57+ T cells (not recorded which) from PBMCs. CDR3 DNA sequence: TGTGCCACTCGGACTAGCGGGAACAATGAGCAGTTCTTC. Translating gives CATRTSGNNEQFF.